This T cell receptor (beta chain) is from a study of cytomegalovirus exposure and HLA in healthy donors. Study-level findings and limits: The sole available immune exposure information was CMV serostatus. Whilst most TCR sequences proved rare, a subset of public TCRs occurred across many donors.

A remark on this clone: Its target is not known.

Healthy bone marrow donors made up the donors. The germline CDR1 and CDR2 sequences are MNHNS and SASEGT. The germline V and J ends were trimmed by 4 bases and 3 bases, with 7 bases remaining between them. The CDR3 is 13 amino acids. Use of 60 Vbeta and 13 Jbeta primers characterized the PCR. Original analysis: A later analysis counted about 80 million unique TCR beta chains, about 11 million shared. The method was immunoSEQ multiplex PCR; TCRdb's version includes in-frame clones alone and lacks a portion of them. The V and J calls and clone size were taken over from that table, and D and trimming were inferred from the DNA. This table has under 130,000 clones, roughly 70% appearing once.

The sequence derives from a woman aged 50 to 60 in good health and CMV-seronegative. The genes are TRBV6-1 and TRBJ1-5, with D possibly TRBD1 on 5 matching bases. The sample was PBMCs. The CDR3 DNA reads TGTGCCAGCAGTGCAGGGCTCAATCAGCCCCAGCATTTT. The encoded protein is CASSAGLNQPQHF.